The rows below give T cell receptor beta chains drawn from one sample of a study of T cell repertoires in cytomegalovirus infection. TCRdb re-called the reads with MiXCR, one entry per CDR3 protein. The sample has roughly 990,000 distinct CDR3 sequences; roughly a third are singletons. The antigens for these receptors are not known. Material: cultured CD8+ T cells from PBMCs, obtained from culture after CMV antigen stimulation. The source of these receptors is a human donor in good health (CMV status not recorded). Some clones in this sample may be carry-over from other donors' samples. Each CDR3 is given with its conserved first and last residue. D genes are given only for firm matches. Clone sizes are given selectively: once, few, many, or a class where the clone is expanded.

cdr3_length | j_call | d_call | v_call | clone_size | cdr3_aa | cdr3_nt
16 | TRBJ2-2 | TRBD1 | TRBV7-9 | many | CASSFPGQGFAGELFF | TGTGCCAGCAGCTTCCCGGGACAGGGTTTTGCCGGGGAGCTGTTTTTT
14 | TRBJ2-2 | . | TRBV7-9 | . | CASSLVGSLGELFF | TGTGCCAGCAGCTTAGTGGGCTCCCTGGGGGAGCTGTTTTTT
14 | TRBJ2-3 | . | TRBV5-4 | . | CASSFTWGTDTQYF | TGTGCCAGCAGCTTCACCTGGGGCACAGATACGCAGTATTTT
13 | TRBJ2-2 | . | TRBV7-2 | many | CASTESATGELFF | TGTGCCAGCACTGAATCGGCCACCGGGGAGCTGTTTTTT
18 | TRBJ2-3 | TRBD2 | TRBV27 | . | CASSLSVGLADFTDTQYF | TGTGCCAGCAGTTTAAGCGTAGGACTAGCGGATTTCACAGATACGCAGTATTTT
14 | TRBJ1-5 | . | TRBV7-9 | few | CASTQGYSNQPQHF | TGTGCCAGCACCCAGGGATATAGCAATCAGCCCCAGCATTTT
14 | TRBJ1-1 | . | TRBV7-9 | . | CASSSVRDNTEAFF | TGTGCCAGCAGCTCGGTCAGGGACAACACTGAAGCTTTCTTT
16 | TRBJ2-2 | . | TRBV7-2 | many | CASSLLWILNTGELFF | TGTGCCAGCAGCTTATTATGGATCCTAAACACCGGGGAGCTGTTTTTT
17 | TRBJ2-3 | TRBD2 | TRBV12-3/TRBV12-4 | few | CASSKYQTSGGTDTQYF | TGTGCCAGCAGCAAATACCAGACTAGCGGGGGCACAGATACGCAGTATTTT
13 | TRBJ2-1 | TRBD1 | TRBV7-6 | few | CASSLGQGYNSFF | TGTGCCAGCAGCTTAGGACAGGGGTATAATTCGTTCTTC
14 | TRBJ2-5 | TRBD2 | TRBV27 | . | CASSSRGNEETQYF | TGTGCCAGCAGTTCGCGGGGGAATGAAGAGACCCAGTACTTC
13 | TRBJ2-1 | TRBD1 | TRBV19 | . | CASSSYRGDEQFF | TGTGCCAGTAGTTCCTACAGGGGGGATGAGCAGTTCTTC
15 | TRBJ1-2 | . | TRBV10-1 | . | CASSEGDADIFGYTF | TGCGCCAGCAGTGAAGGAGATGCTGACATTTTCGGCTACACCTTC
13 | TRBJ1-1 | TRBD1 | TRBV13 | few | CASSTDRGQEAFF | TGTGCCAGCAGCACGGACAGGGGGCAAGAAGCTTTCTTT
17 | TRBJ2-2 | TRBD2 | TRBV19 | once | CASSIEGLAGNTGELFF | TGTGCCAGTAGTATAGAGGGACTAGCGGGGAACACCGGGGAGCTGTTTTTT
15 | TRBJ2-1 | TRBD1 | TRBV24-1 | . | CATSTGPREYNEQFF | TGTGCCACCTCGACAGGGCCCCGAGAATACAATGAGCAGTTCTTC
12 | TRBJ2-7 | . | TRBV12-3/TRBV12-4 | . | CASGPNTYEQYF | TGTGCCAGCGGGCCTAACACCTACGAGCAGTACTTC
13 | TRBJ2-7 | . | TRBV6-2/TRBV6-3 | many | CASSYGPGYEQYF | TGTGCCAGCAGTTACGGTCCAGGCTACGAGCAGTACTTC
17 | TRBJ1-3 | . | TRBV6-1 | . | CASSEQVVRTSGNTIYF | TGTGCCAGCAGTGAACAGGTAGTCCGCACCTCTGGAAACACCATATATTTT
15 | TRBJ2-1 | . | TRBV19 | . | CASSIGGDSYNEQFF | TGTGCCAGTAGTATAGGGGGGGACTCCTACAATGAGCAGTTCTTC
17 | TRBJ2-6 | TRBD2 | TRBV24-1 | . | CATSDPGTRSGANVLTF | TGTGCCACCAGTGATCCCGGGACTAGGAGCGGGGCCAACGTCCTGACTTTC
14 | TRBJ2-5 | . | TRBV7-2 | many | CASSLGLSRETQYF | TGTGCCAGCAGCTTAGGGTTGAGCAGAGAGACCCAGTACTTC
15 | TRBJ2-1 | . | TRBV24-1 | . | CATMGMTGGPYEQFF | TGTGCCACCATGGGGATGACGGGGGGCCCGTATGAGCAGTTCTTC
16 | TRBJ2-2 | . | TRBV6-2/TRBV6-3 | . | CASSYGGGPNTGELFF | TGTGCCAGCAGTTACGGCGGGGGCCCGAACACCGGGGAGCTGTTTTTT
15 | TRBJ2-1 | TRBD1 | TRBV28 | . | CASASGTEVHNEQFF | TGTGCCAGCGCCTCCGGGACAGAGGTACACAATGAGCAGTTCTTC
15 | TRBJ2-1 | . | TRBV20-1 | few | CSAPLGVYPYNEQFF | TGCAGTGCTCCTCTGGGGGTTTACCCTTACAATGAGCAGTTCTTC
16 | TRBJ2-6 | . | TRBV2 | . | CASPKGAGRGANVLTF | TGTGCCAGCCCCAAAGGGGCGGGGCGTGGGGCCAACGTCCTGACTTTC
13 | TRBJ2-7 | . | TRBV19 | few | CASSVQGPGEQYF | TGTGCCAGTAGTGTCCAGGGGCCGGGCGAGCAGTACTTC
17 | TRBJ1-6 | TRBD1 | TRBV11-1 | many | CASSHDDRDSYNSPLHF | TGTGCCAGCAGCCACGACGACAGGGACTCCTATAATTCACCCCTCCACTTT
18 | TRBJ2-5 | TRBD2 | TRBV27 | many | CASSLSEGLAGGLETQYF | TGTGCCAGCAGTTTATCTGAGGGACTAGCGGGGGGCTTGGAGACCCAGTACTTC
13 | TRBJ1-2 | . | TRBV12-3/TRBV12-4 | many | CASSSVLSGGYTF | TGTGCCAGCAGTTCTGTGCTATCCGGGGGCTACACCTTC